The subject of this entry is one T cell receptor (beta chain). Its antigen is still unknown. No much larger clonotype is one base removed from it; base qualities were not supplied. Receptor libraries were prepared by the immunoSEQ multiplex PCR assay. For the multiplex PCR, a mixture combining 60 forward primers for TCR Vbeta segments and 13 reverse primers for TCR Jbeta segments was used. A multiplex PCR assay on genomic DNA amplified the CDR3 region of rearranged TCR beta genes. The amplified TCR beta libraries were sequenced on the Illumina HiSeq System as 87-base-pair reads. Per the source publication's procedure: A later analysis counted 75 million to 100 million unique TCR beta chains across the 670 or so repertoires, and roughly 10 million of these chains were shared by at least two donors. To remove PCR and sequencing errors, raw reads were error-corrected and collapsed into unique sequences using a nearest-neighbor algorithm that merged closely related sequences. V, D and J gene segments were assigned by aligning CDR3 sequences to IMGT reference sequences. For a sequence to be retained, a match of at least six nucleotides was required to both a V gene segment and a J gene segment. A rearrangement was called productive if the CDR3 had no stop codons and remained in frame with V and J, and every other rearrangement was called non-productive. CDR3 was defined according to IMGT convention as the region running from the second conserved V-encoded cysteine to the conserved J-encoded phenylalanine. Sequences without an unambiguous match to a single V gene segment were excluded from the earlier analysis of about 600 of the donors. An earlier analysis of roughly 590 of the donors called V segments functional above 56.7% productive rearrangements and segregating when the between-donor standard deviation exceeded 5%. To diagnose cytomegalovirus status from the catalog of TCR beta chain sequences, a statistical classification framework was built. In a later analysis, TCR nucleotide sequences were compared against IMGT/GENE-DB human TR gene sequences so that V and J genes could be assigned. Using the TCRdist pipeline, a later analysis assigned CDR3 sequences along with most-parsimonious VDJ recombination scenarios. A later analysis defined each TCR beta chain by its CDR3 amino acid sequence plus V-gene family, and excluded reads lacking a unique V-gene family. To address suspected cross-contamination and a sequencing artifact, a later analysis removed a few hundred highly shared, low-generation-probability nucleotide sequences. In a later analysis, a clonal expansion index for each public chain was calculated from normalized within-repertoire ranks of inferred template counts. In a later analysis, generation probabilities were computed using a VDJ recombination model fitted to out-of-frame rearrangements, and the results were checked against IGoR. In a later analysis, hypergeometric tests were used to score TCR-TCR, TCR-HLA and TCR-CMV co-occurrence, with a repertoire-size bias correction applied to TCR pairs. False discovery rates were estimated in a later analysis by permuting HLA or CMV assignments 20 times. In a later analysis, co-occurring TCRs were grouped with DBSCAN, and TCRdist sequence similarity was added when clustering was performed within HLA-allele-positive subsets. Repertoires with fewer than 30,000 or more than 120,000 public chains, plus five repertoires with anomalous nucleotide sharing, were excluded from co-occurrence clustering. TCRdb took over this immuneACCESS table, retaining in-frame rearrangements with V and J assigned. Such tables are incomplete; in checked studies, under half of the missing clones stem from an unresolved V gene, and the remainder is unexplained. V and J calls and clone size are those listed in that table; D and trimming were worked out from the DNA. The sample includes under 150,000 clones, with approximately 80% observed a single time. Clones ranked in the top ten supply approximately 4.9% of the sample.

In total, approximately 610 healthy bone marrow donors made up the cohort. Cohort members were all nominally healthy when sampled, although unrecorded immune exposures were likely present. The donor tested CMV seronegative and was one of the 352 seronegative cohort members. A peripheral blood sample was provided by each donor, and peripheral blood mononuclear cells were used for TCR beta sequencing. Genomic DNA was extracted from the blood cell samples with the Qiagen DNeasy Blood Extraction Kit. Reading the germline V gene (reference sequence) gives CDR1 LNHDA and CDR2 SQIVND. The CDR3 covers 15 residues, taking in both the cysteine and the phenylalanine. This entry keeps only the CDR3 DNA: 45 bases, framed from base 1. The germline V end is reduced by 3 bases and the J end by 1 base; junction bases left unmatched: 2. The data were obtained in a study of cytomegalovirus exposure and HLA in healthy donors (dated by TCRdb to 2016 to 2017). For context, the study as a whole: In an earlier analysis of fewer than 750 of the donors, around 300 Gb of sequence data and 100 million or so unique TCR beta sequences from about 179 million T cells were reported. Using immunosequencing, the study profiled T cell repertoires from 550 to 750 subjects and related those repertoires to cytomegalovirus serostatus. A later genetic analysis used genome-wide SNP genotypes for about three fifths of the 666 donors, treating that subset as a discovery cohort. Across some 400 genotyped donors of the cohort, an average of 235,054 unique TCR beta nucleotide sequences per donor were sequenced, and 15% to 20% of those sequences were non-productive. The study combined high-throughput TCR immunosequencing, statistical association of individual TCRs with disease status, and machine learning to predict cytomegalovirus infection status. Both class I and class II loci were covered by HLA typing, at four-digit resolution. An early release covering approximately 600 HLA-typed donors comprised about 290 gigabases of sequencing data and approximately 85 million unique TCR sequences. To study patterns of TCR occurrence, a later analysis re-analyzed previously published TCR beta repertoires from 650 to 750 donors and added high-resolution HLA genotyping. A few DR-DQ haplotypes were treated as single units for association and clustering because of strong linkage in the cohort. In the later analysis, no new phenotypic data were used to find candidate immune exposures; instead, reliance was placed on TCR beta sequences and their occurrence across donors. Among the roughly 370 genotyped donors, approximately 77% belonged to the genetic ancestry cluster associated with self-reported Caucasian donors. The study aimed to test whether signatures of past pathogen exposure could be identified by cataloging public T cell receptors. Donor age, sex, ethnicity and CMV serostatus were collected together with the repertoire data. Every discovery cohort repertoire had been produced on one sequencing platform. An earlier analysis of around 640 of the donors used high-throughput TCR beta sequencing to judge whether each TCR beta V gene segment behaved as functional or pseudogenic. Besides the first cohort of 500 to 700 subjects, a separate validation cohort made up of 120 different subjects was used. Typing coverage varied by locus: about 620-640 donors for A, B, C, DRB1 and DQB1; around 560 for DQA1; approximately 570 for DPA1; 400 to 480 for DPB1.

Here is what the overall study found, with its caveats: The earlier analysis of some 540 of the donors excluded about 16 rarely observed V segments, including chromosome 9 orphons, because counts were too low. A further reported finding was that TCR beta sequences accurately predicted the HLA-A and HLA-B alleles for most subjects in the first cohort. Compared with equally common non-associated chains, HLA-associated TCR beta chains in a later analysis were more clonally expanded and had lower generation probabilities. Some IMGT-functional V segments, including TRBV6-2 and TRBV6-3, could not be told apart with the 87-base-pair reads, so those segments were excluded. In a later analysis, several top co-occurrence clusters were reported to appear linked to parvovirus B19, influenza, CMV and Epstein-Barr virus. According to a later analysis, most CMV-associated TCR beta chains appeared to be HLA-restricted, and the HLA associations seemed to be driven largely by CMV exposure. Presence/absence analyses assumed roughly uniform sequencing depth across donors, an assumption that may not hold. A later analysis found that TCR association rates varied across HLA loci, with DRB1 alleles showing the most associated TCRs and HLA-C alleles the fewest. In both the original and validation cohorts, the classifier was reported to diagnose cytomegalovirus status with high specificity and sensitivity. Three of the identified cytomegalovirus-associated TCR beta chains were confirmed in vitro to be specific for cytomegalovirus antigens. Correlated functional status among segregating V segments might reflect linkage disequilibrium, but an unknown experimental factor could not be ruled out. This cohort had only TCR beta chains sequenced, and the lack of alpha or paired-chain data limited which features could be detected. HLA typing was unavailable for some donors at each locus, so association tests used only the typed subset. A group of highly shared sequence variants was considered likely to be a technical artifact of the sequencing pipeline. It was suggested by the authors that the approach could potentially be generalized to other disease states and immunological phenotypes. An earlier analysis of 587 of the donors showed that most TCR beta V segments appeared in productive rearrangements either about 90% or about 30% of the time, which broadly matched IMGT annotations. In the study, approximately 160 TCR beta chains were listed as associated with cytomegalovirus. A later genetic analysis reported fewer N-insertions in productive TCRs among donors in an Asian-associated ancestry cluster than the roughly 650-donor mean. Most TCR sequences were seen in very few donors, while some public TCRs were found in many individuals. When HLA alleles, especially DR and DQ, strongly co-occurred, TCR associations were difficult to assign to individual alleles. V-gene and J-gene trimming of TCR beta chains was associated with a missense DCLRE1C variant in a later genetic analysis, and the association was replicated in an independent cohort. Specific HLA alleles were associated with more than 15,000 TCR beta sequences at a false discovery rate of 0.05 in a later analysis. Immune exposure information for the cohort was limited to CMV serostatus.

This TCR came from a woman between 45 and 65 years old in good health and CMV-seronegative. Sequences were obtained from PBMCs. Here the chain combines TRBV19 and TRBJ1-5, with 8 bases aligning to TRBD1. The CDR3 in this case is CASSIDRGSNQPQHF. Read as DNA, the sequence is TGTGCCAGTAGTATTGACAGGGGAAGCAATCAGCCCCAGCATTTT.